These T cell receptor beta chains were read from a single sample in a study of T cell responses to AZD1222 COVID-19 vaccine. Produced via immunoSEQ multiplex PCR; TCRdb's table is partial and in-frame only. The sample records about 120,000 clones, around nine tenths being singletons. Material: peripheral blood, obtained 28 days after the second AZD1222 dose. The origin of the receptors is an adult who received the AZD1222 COVID-19 vaccine. The CDR3 runs from the conserved cysteine through the conserved F or W. Clone size is given for some rows only: seen once, a few or many times, or a class if the clone is expanded.

abundance	v_gene	j_gene	CDR3aa
.	TRBV7-3	TRBJ2-3	CASAGQGADTQYF
.	TRBV30	TRBJ1-1	CACRGSSTEAFF
.	TRBV7-8	TRBJ2-7	CASSWAVSYEQYF
.	TRBV4-2	TRBJ2-1	CASSQKFAGAYNEQFF
few	TRBV3-1/TRBV3-2	TRBJ2-5	CASSQLAQETQYF
.	TRBV27	TRBJ1-2	CAAGTGYGYTF
.	TRBV21-1	TRBJ2-7	CASEGAGGEDEQYF
.	TRBV6-5	TRBJ2-7	CASSFRAHSYEQYF
.	TRBV4-1	TRBJ1-2	CASSSTGRNNYGYTF
.	TRBV2	TRBJ2-7	CASSEGRGPRDEQYF
.	TRBV27	TRBJ1-2	CASSLGGRGSPIGYTF
.	TRBV28	TRBJ2-6	CASSRDTGGSGANVLTF
.	TRBV7-6	TRBJ1-2	CASSPDGTGDYGYTF
.	TRBV2	TRBJ2-2	CASSSSSGGPAGELFF
.	TRBV2	TRBJ2-3	CASSEGQGSITDTQYF
.	TRBV30	TRBJ1-2	CAWSPLTGLNYGYTF
.	TRBV6-5	TRBJ1-2	CASSLRQAQDGYTF
.	TRBV7-6	TRBJ2-5	CASSAGETQYF
.	TRBV9	TRBJ2-3	CASSVTGRYTDTQYF
.	TRBV3-1/TRBV3-2	TRBJ2-7	CASRGAGAHEQYF
.	TRBV5-6	TRBJ2-7	CASSPGTGVYEQYF
.	TRBV21-1	TRBJ2-2	CASSKGLAGELFF
.	TRBV15	TRBJ1-1	CATSRGGLTSTEAFF
once	TRBV30	TRBJ1-2	CAWRYRDRAGYGYTF
.	TRBV27	TRBJ1-3	CASSLRPGAQGNTIYF
.	TRBV2	TRBJ2-3	CASSARTSTDTQYF
.	TRBV6-5	TRBJ2-3	CASSYRRRGTDTQYF
.	TRBV3-1/TRBV3-2	TRBJ1-6	CASSRSGQGRSPLHF
.	TRBV9	TRBJ1-1	CASSVGRGGTEAFF